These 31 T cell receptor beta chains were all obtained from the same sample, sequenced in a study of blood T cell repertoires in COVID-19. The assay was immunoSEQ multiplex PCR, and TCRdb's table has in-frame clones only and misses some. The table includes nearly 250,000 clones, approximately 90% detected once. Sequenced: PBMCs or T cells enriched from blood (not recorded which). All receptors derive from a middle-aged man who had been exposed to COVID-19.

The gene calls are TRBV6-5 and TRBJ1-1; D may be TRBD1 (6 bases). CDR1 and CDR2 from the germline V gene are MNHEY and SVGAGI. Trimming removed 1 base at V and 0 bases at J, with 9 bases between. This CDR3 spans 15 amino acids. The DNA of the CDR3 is TGTGCCAGCAGTTACTTCGGGGACATGAACACTGAAGCTTTCTTT. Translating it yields CASSYFGDMNTEAFF.

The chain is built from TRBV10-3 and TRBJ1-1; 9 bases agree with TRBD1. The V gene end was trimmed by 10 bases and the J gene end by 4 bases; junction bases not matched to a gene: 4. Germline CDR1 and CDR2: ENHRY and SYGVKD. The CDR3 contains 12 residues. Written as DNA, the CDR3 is TGTGCCACCCTGGACAGGGGCACTGAAGCTTTCTTT. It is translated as CATLDRGTEAFF.

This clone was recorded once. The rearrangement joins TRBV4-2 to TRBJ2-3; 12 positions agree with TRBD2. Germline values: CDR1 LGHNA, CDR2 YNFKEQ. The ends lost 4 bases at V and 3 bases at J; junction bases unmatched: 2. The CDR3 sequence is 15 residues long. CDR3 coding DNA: TGTGCCAGCAGCCGGACTAGCGGGACTACAGATACGCAGTATTTT. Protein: CASSRTSGTTDTQYF.

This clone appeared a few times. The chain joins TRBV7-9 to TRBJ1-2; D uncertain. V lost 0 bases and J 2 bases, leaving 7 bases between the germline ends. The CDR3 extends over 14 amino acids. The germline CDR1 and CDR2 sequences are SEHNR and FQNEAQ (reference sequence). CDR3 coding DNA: TGTGCCAGCAGCTTAGCAACCCTAAACTATGGCTACACCTTC. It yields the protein CASSLATLNYGYTF. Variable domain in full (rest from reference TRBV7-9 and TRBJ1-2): DTGVSQNPRHKITKRGQNVTFRCDPISEHNRLYWYRQTLGQGPEFLTYFQNEAQLEKSRLLSDRFSAERPKGSFSTLEIQRTEQGDSAMYLCASSLATLNYGYTFGSGTRLTVV.

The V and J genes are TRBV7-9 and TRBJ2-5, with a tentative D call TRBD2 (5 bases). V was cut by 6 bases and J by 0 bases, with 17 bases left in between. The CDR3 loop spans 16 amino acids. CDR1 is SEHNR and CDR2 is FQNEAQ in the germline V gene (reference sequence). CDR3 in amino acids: CASSYSGLRDQETQYF. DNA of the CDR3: TGTGCCAGCAGTTATAGTGGGCTGCGGGACCAAGAGACCCAGTACTTC.

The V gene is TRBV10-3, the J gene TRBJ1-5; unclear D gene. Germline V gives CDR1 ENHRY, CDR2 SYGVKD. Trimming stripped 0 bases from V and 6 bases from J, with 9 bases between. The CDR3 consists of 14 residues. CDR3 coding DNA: TGTGCCATCAGTGAGTCCAGGAATGGTCAGCCCCAGCATTTT. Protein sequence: CAISESRNGQPQHF.

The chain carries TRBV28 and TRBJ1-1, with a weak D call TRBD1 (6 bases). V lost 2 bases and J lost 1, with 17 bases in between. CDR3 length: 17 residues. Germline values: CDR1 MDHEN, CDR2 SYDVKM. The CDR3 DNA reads TGTGCCAGCAGTTTAGCTGGGTCAGGGGCCCCGAACACTGAAGCTTTCTTT. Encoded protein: CASSLAGSGAPNTEAFF.

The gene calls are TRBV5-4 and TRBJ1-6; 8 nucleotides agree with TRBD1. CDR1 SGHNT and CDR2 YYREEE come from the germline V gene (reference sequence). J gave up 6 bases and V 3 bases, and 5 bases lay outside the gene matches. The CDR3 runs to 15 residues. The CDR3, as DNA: TGTGCCAGCAGCTCGACAGGGGACGGTAATTCACCCCTCCACTTT. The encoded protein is CASSSTGDGNSPLHF.

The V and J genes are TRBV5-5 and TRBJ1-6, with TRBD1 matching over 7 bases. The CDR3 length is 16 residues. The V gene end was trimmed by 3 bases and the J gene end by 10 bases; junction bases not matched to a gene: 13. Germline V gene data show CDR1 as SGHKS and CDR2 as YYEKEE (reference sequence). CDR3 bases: TGTGCCAGCAGCTCCGGGCCCGGGACAGTTGGCTCACCCCTCCACTTT. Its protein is CASSSGPGTVGSPLHF. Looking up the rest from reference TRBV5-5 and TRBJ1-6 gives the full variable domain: DAGVTQSPTHLIKTRGQQVTLRCSPISGHKSVSWYQQVLGQGPQFIFQYYEKEERGRGNFPDRFSARQFPNYSSELNVNALLLGDSALYLCASSSGPGTVGSPLHFGNGTRLTVT.

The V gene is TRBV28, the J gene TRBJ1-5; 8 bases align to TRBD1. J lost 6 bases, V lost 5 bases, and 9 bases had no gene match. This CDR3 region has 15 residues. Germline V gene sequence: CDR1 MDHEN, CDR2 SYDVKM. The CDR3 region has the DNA TGTGCCAGCAGTCATGACAGGGGCGGCGGTCAGCCCCAGCATTTT. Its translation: CASSHDRGGGQPQHF.

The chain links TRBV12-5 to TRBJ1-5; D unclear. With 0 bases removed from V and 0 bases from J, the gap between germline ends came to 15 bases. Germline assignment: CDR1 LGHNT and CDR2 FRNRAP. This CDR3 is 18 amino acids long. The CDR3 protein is CASGLVPLLEDSNQPQHF. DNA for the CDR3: TGTGCTAGTGGTTTGGTCCCACTTCTAGAAGATAGCAATCAGCCCCAGCATTTT.

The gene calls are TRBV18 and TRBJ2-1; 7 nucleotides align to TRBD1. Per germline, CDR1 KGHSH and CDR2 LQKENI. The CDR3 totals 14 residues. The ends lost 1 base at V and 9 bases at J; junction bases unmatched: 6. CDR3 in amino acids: CASSPQKGQPEQFF. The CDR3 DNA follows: TGTGCCAGCTCACCACAAAAGGGACAGCCTGAGCAGTTCTTC.

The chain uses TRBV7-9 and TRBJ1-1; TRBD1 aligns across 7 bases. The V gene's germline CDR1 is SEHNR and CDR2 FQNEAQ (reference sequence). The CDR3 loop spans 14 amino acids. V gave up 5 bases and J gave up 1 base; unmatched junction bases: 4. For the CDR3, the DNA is TGTGCCAGCAGCCCGGGACAGTCGAACACTGAAGCTTTCTTT. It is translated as CASSPGQSNTEAFF.

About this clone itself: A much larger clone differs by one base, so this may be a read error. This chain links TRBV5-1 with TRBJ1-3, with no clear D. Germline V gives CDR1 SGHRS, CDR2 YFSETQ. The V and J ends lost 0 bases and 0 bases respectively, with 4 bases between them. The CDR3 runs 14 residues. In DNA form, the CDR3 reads TGCGCCAGCAGCTTGGACAACTCTGGAAACACCATATATTTT. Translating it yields CASSLDNSGNTIYF.

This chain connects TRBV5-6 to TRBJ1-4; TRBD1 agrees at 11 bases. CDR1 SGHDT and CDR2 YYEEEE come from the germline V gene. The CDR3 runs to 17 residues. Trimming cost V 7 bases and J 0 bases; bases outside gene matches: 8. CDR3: CASCWTGGSSTNEKLFF. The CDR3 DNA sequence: TGTGCCAGCTGCTGGACAGGGGGCAGCTCAACTAATGAAAAACTGTTTTTT.

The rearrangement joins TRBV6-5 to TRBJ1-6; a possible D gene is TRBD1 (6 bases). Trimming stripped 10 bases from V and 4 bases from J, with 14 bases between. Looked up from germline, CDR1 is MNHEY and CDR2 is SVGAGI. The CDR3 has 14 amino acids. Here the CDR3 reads CATQRGIYNSPLHF. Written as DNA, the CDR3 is TGTGCCACCCAGAGGGGGATTTATAATTCACCCCTCCACTTT.

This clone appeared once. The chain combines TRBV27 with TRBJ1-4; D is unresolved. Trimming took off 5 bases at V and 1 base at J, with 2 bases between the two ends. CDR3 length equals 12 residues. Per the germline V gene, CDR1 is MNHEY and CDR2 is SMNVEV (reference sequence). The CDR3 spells CASSQTNEKLFF. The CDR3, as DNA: TGTGCCAGCAGTCAAACTAATGAAAAACTGTTTTTT.

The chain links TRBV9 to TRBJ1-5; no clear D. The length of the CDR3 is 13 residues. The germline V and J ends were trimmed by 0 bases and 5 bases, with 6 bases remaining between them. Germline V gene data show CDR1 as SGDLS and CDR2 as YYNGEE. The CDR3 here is CASSVGEDQPQHF. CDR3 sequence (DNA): TGTGCCAGCAGCGTAGGGGAGGATCAGCCCCAGCATTTT. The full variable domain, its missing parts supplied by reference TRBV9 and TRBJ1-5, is DSGVTQTPKHLITATGQRVTLRCSPRSGDLSVYWYQQSLDQGLQFLIQYYNGEERAKGNILERFSAQQFPDLHSELNLSSLELGDSALYFCASSVGEDQPQHFGDGTRLSIL.

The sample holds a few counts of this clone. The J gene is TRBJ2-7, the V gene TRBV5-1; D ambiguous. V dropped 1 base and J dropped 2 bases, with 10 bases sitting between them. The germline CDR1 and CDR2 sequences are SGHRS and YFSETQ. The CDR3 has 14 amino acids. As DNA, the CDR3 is TGCGCCAGCAGCTTGATCACAGTAACCTACGAGCAGTACGTC. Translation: CASSLITVTYEQYV.

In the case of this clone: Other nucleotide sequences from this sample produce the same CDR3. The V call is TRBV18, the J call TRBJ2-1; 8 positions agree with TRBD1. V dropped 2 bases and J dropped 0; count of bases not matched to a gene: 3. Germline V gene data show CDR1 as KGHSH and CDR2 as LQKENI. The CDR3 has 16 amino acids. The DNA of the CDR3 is TGTGCCAGCTCACCAATCACAGGGGGCTCCTACAATGAGCAGTTCTTC. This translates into CASSPITGGSYNEQFF.

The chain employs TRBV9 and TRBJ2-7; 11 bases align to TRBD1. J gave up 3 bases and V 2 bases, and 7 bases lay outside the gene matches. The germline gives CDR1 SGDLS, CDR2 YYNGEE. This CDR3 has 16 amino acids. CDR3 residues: CASSVGTGGDNYEQYF. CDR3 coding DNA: TGTGCCAGCAGCGTGGGGACAGGGGGAGATAACTACGAGCAGTACTTC.

Written as DNA, the CDR3 is TGCGCCAGCAGCTTGTCCGGGGAGACGCATGGCTACACCTTC. Translated, it gives CASSLSGETHGYTF. The V call is TRBV5-1, the J call TRBJ1-2; no clear D gene. V shed 1 base and J shed 6 bases, with 13 bases lying between them. Germline V gives CDR1 SGHRS, CDR2 YFSETQ. This CDR3 is 14 amino acids long.

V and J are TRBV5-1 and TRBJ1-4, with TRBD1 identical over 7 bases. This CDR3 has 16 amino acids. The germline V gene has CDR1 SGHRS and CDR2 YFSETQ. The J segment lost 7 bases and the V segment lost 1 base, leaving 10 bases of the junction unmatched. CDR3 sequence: CASSLRTGAFSEKLFF. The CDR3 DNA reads TGCGCCAGCAGCTTGCGGACAGGAGCATTTAGTGAAAAACTGTTTTTT.

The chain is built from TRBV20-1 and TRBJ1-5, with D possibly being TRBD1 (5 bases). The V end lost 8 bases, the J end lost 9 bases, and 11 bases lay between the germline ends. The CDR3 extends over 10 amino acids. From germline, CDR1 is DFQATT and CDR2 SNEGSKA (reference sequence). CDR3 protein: CSPGGGPQHF. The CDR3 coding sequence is TGCAGTCCCGGCGGGGGGCCCCAGCATTTT.

DNA of the CDR3: TGTGCCAGTACCGAGACACCTCAAAGCAATCAGCCCCAGCATTTT. This encodes CASTETPQSNQPQHF. This sequence joins TRBV19 and TRBJ1-5; D is undetermined. This CDR3 region has 15 residues. The germline CDR1 and CDR2 sequences are LNHDA and SQIVND (reference sequence). V was cut by 7 bases and J by 1 base, with 14 bases left in between.

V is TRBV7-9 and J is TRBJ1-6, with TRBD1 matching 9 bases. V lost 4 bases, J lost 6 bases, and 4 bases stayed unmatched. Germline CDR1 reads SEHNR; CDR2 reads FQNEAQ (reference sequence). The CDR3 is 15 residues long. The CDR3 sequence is CASSSRDRANSPLHF. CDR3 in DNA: TGTGCCAGCAGCTCCCGGGACAGGGCTAATTCACCCCTCCACTTT. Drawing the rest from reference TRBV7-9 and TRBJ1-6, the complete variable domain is DTGVSQNPRHKITKRGQNVTFRCDPISEHNRLYWYRQTLGQGPEFLTYFQNEAQLEKSRLLSDRFSAERPKGSFSTLEIQRTEQGDSAMYLCASSSRDRANSPLHFGNGTRLTVT.

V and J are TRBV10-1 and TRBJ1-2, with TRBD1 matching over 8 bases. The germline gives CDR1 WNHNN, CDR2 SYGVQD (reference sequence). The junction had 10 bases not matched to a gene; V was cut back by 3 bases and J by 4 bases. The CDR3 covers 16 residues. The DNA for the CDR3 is TGCGCCAGCAGTGAAGGGACAGGTGTTTCGAGCTATGGCTACACCTTC. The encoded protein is CASSEGTGVSSYGYTF.

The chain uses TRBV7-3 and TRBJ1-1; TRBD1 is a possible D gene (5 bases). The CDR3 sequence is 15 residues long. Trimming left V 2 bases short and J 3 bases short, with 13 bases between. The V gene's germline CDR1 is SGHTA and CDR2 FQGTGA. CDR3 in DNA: TGTGCCAGCAGCTTATCCCGCTGGGGGGACACTGAAGCTTTCTTT. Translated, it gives CASSLSRWGDTEAFF.

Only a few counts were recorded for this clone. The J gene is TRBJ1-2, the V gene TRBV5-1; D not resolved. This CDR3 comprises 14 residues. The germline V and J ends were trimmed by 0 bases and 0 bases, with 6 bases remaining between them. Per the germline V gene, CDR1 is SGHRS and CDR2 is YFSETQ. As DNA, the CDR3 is TGCGCCAGCAGCTTGGGCAGTTCTAACTATGGCTACACCTTC. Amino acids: CASSLGSSNYGYTF. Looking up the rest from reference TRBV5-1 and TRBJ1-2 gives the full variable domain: KAGVTQTPRYLIKTRGQQVTLSCSPISGHRSVSWYQQTPGQGLQFLFEYFSETQRNKGNFPGRFSGRQFSNSRSEMNVSTLELGDSALYLCASSLGSSNYGYTFGSGTRLTVV.

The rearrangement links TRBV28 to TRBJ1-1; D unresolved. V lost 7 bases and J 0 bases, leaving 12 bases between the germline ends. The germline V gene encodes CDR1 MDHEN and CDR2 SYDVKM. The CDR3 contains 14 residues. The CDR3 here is CASISPGLNTEAFF. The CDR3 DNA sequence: TGTGCCAGCATCTCCCCAGGCCTGAACACTGAAGCTTTCTTT.

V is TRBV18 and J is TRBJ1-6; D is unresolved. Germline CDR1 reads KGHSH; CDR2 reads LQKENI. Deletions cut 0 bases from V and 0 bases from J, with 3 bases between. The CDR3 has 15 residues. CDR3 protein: CASSPPSSYNSPLHF. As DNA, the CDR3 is TGTGCCAGCTCACCACCGAGCTCCTATAATTCACCCCTCCACTTT. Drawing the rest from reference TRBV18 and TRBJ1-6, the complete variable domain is NAGVMQNPRHLVRRRGQEARLRCSPMKGHSHVYWYRQLPEEGLKFMVYLQKENIIDESGMPKERFSAEFPKEGPSILRIQQVVRGDSAAYFCASSPPSSYNSPLHFGNGTRLTVT.